This TCR beta chain was retrieved from a study of blood T cell repertoires in COVID-19. Study-wide context: COVID-19 samples, acute and convalescent, were from the United States, Italy and Spain. The cDNA or gDNA used as material had been derived from T cells, B-cell-depleted T cells, or PBMCs.

Per the study methods: Researchers report that nucleated cell counts were estimated from reference gene primer amplification. Sequencing was performed with immunoSEQ multiplex PCR; in TCRdb, only in-frame clones are kept and a portion is missing. That table is the source of V, J and clone size, and D and trimming were worked out from the DNA. This sample yields roughly 170,000 clones, of which about 87% are seen a single time; 0.8% to 1% belongs to the top ten. Germline lookup yields CDR1 SGDLS and CDR2 YYNGEE. The CDR3 spans 15 residues. Trimming left V 5 bases short and J 0 bases short, with 11 bases between.

The sample consisted of peripheral blood. The genes are TRBV9 and TRBJ2-2, with D perhaps matching TRBD1 (6 bases). This TCR was sampled from a woman between 18 and 29 years old who had recovered from COVID-19. The CDR3 here is CASRQGPANTGELFF. As DNA, the CDR3 is TGTGCCAGCAGGCAGGGGCCCGCGAACACCGGGGAGCTGTTTTTT.